The source of this T cell receptor (beta chain) is a study of shared clonotypes between healthy human individuals (dated by TCRdb to 2019 to 2021). About the investigation overall: The cohort comprised a couple of women and a few men aged 18 to 49 years. For each donor, CD4 naive and CD4 memory were each given three plates, CD8 naive was given two plates, and CD8 memory was given one plate. The study deeply sequenced blood TCR repertoires of about 5 healthy adults to estimate repertoire size and the extent of clonotype sharing between individuals. Libraries were prepared and TCR repertoires were sequenced by different laboratories using diverse techniques, in order to increase sequencing depth and limit assay-specific biases. Between about 0.85 and 8.9 billion PBMCs per donor were obtained by leukapheresis.

Using the deep immunoSEQ assay, TCR CDR3 regions were amplified from genomic DNA by multiplex PCR. Extracted genomic DNA from each cell subset was distributed evenly across all wells of several immunoSEQ 96-well plates, and each plate was treated as a replicate. For sorted subsets, about 200 ng genomic DNA, equal to 30,000 to 35,000 T cell genomes, was loaded into each replicate PCR. Purified libraries were quantified with a Qubit 3.0 fluorometer, sized on a Bioanalyzer 2100, and re-quantified with the KAPA Library Quantification kit. Each immunoSEQ 96-well plate was sequenced on its own single-read 150-cycle Illumina NextSeq 550 flow cell. As for how the authors treated the data: Because only junctional sequences without quality scores were contained in the immunoSEQ output, filtering matching that applied to full-length reads could not be performed. Sequences were annotated with PyIR, a Python wrapper for IgBLAST v1.9, and V/J genes and CDR3 were assigned using IMGT germline references. Reads were filtered out if the reads had weak V/J assignments (E-value above 1e-6), no CDR3, stop codons, out-of-frame junctions, or ambiguous translated residues. V3J clonotypes were defined as sequences sharing an identical inferred V gene, J gene, and CDR3 amino acid sequence. Percentage overlap between repertoires was computed as shared unique clonotypes divided by the size of the smaller repertoire. Repertoire richness was assessed with RTK rarefaction, the Chao1 estimator, and Recon v2.1 estimates of unobserved clonotypes. OLGA was used to compute generation probabilities for all TCRbeta clonotypes that the gDNA method yielded from a few donors. This immuneACCESS table, as held by TCRdb, lists in-frame sequences with V and J called but not all clones. Of the missing ones, under half trace to an unresolved V gene in checked studies; the others have no known cause. The V and J calls and clone size are taken from that table; D and trimming were inferred from the DNA. This sample has 2.5 million or so clones in its table, and 85% to 95% of those were observed once. The leading ten clones occupy roughly 0.13% of the sample.

Broad study findings and their caveats: Sampling was restricted to blood, and TCR repertoires in tissues likely differ from the TCR repertoires found in blood. When several donors were compared, the shared fraction of clonotypes was around 5% for naive CD4, approximately 3.3% for naive CD8, 2% to 2.5% for memory CD4, and 0.4% for memory CD8. The genetic and exposure-history diversity represented was limited by the small number of donors. Clonotypes shared by all four sorted-subset donors showed higher generation probabilities than non-shared clonotypes. Pairwise subsampling indicated that sequencing depth was expected to affect the degree of clonotype sharing among donors. Rarefaction of sorted-subset datasets indicated incomplete sequencing despite the large sequencing depth. Naive subsets generally had larger estimated clonotype richness than memory subsets.

Donors were healthy HIV-negative adults with no recently reported acute infections or vaccinations. Only Caucasian adults living in Nashville, Tennessee, USA were represented among the donors. CD4+ T cells were enriched by magnetic negative selection, after which naive cells were positively selected on CD45RA and the negative fraction was taken as the memory subset. Blood was collected by leukapheresis, and PBMCs were isolated by Ficoll-Histopaque density gradient centrifugation and then cryopreserved in liquid nitrogen vapor phase. Analytical flow cytometry was used to check the purity and quantity of each magnetically sorted T cell population. Each sorted fraction had its genomic DNA isolated and then quantified by UV absorbance on a Nanodrop 2000c. Based on the germline V gene, the CDR1 and CDR2 sequences are MGHRA and YSYEKL. V sheds 0 bases and J sheds 7 bases, leaving 16 bases between their ends. Including the terminal cysteine and phenylalanine, the CDR3 comprises 16 residues. Only CDR3 DNA remains: 48 bases, in frame from the first base.

A word on this clone: This clone's antigen is unknown. Base qualities are not at hand, and no much larger clone is one base apart.

The sample taken for sequencing was naive CD4+ T cells sorted from blood. Per the publication, the cell subset or site label means: CD45RA+ positively selected. The chain was built from TRBV4-1 and TRBJ1-5, with a weak D call of TRBD1 (5 bases match). This TCR was sampled from a man between 18 and 35 years old in good health. The bases read TGCGCCAGCAGCCAAGAGGGGGGTGGAATGAGGCAGCCCCAGCATTTT. The encoded protein is CASSQEGGGMRQPQHF.